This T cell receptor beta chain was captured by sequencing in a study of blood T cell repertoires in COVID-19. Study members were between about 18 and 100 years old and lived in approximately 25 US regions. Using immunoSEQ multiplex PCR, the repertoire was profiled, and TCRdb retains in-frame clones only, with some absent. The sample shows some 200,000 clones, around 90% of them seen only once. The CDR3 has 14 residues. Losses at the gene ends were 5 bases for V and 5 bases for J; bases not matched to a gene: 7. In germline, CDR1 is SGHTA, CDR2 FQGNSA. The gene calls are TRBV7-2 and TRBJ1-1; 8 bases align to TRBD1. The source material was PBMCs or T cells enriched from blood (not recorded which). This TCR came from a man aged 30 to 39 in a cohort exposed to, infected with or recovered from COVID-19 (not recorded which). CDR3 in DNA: TGTGCCAGCAGCCCCTCAGGGGGCCGGACTGAAGCTTTCTTT. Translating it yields CASSPSGGRTEAFF.